This TCR beta chain was sequenced in a study of T and B cells in COVID-19 patients. Looking at the study overall: Active-infection patients were older, median 67 years, than recovered patients, median around 34 years. Of around 21 active-infection patients, 12 were critically ill with mechanical ventilation or extracorporeal membrane oxygenation. Comorbidities linked to unfavorable COVID-19 outcome were present in about 90% of the 20 active-infection patients.

This clonotype has just a few counts. BIOMED2 TRB-A/B primer pools were used in multiplex TRB PCR. From the multiplex PCR reads, TCRdb called clonotypes with MiXCR, one entry per CDR3 protein. The table shows about 15,000 distinct CDR3 sequences, with roughly 29% occurring only once. Germline V gene lookup returns CDR1 DFQATT and CDR2 SNEGSKA (reference sequence). This CDR3 is built from 15 residues. Trimming took off 2 bases at V and 3 bases at J, with 13 bases between the two ends. From blood, roughly 220-550 ng of genomic DNA served as TRB template. Sequencing was performed on blood. This sequence was found in a human donor who had recovered from COVID-19. The chain joins TRBV20-1 to TRBJ2-2; a weak D match, TRBD2 (5 bases). CDR3 in DNA: TGCAGTGCTAGATCCGGGGTATTGGACACCGGGGAGCTGTTTTTT. This encodes CSARSGVLDTGELFF.